What follows are 14 T cell receptor beta chains derived from one specimen sequenced in a study of a mutant IDH1 vaccine in newly diagnosed glioma. As to time point: week 35, safety follow-up. Doses comprised 300 ug of mutant IDH1 20-mer peptide each, plus topical imiquimod. These receptors' antigens are unknown. Only in-frame clones appear in the TCRdb table, and some are missing; sequencing was by immunoSEQ multiplex PCR. This table holds about 69,000 clones, roughly 86% found once. Source: PBMCs, taken from a glioma patient whose treatment included an IDH1 peptide vaccine. The source of these receptors is a man aged 25-40 years with glioma.

The J gene is TRBJ2-3, the V gene TRBV7-3; 10 positions agree with TRBD2. This CDR3 is built from 16 residues. V shed 5 bases, J shed 2 bases, and the junction held 7 bases outside the gene matches. The germline gives CDR1 SGHTA, CDR2 FQGTGA. CDR3: CASSPRLAGFTDTQYF. CDR3 DNA: TGTGCCAGCAGCCCGAGACTAGCGGGCTTCACAGATACGCAGTATTTT.

V usage is TRBV27 and J usage is TRBJ2-5; 8 bases align to TRBD2. The CDR3 runs to 14 residues. Germline V lookup: CDR1 MNHEY, CDR2 SMNVEV (reference sequence). V gave up 7 bases and J gave up 5 bases; unmatched junction bases: 9. DNA for the CDR3: TGTGCCAGCACGTCGGGAGGGCCGCGGGAGACCCAGTACTTC. Its translation: CASTSGGPRETQYF.

The chain combines TRBV7-2 with TRBJ2-1; 8 nucleotides align to TRBD1. V shed 1 base, J shed 2 bases, and the junction held 7 bases outside the gene matches. The germline CDR1 and CDR2 sequences are SGHTA and FQGNSA. The CDR3 runs to 17 residues. CDR3 residues: CASSLGQGAPTYNEQFF. The CDR3 bases are TGTGCCAGCAGCTTAGGGCAGGGGGCGCCTACCTACAATGAGCAGTTCTTC.

The chain uses TRBV5-1 and TRBJ2-7, with D perhaps TRBD1 or TRBD2 (5 bases each). From germline, CDR1 is SGHRS and CDR2 YFSETQ. Trimming left V 4 bases short and J 4 bases short, with 15 bases between. The CDR3 sequence is 14 residues long. CDR3 in amino acids: CASSPRDVRYEQYF. The CDR3 coding sequence is TGCGCCAGCAGCCCAAGGGACGTCAGGTACGAGCAGTACTTC.

The rearrangement uses TRBV4-1 and TRBJ1-6; the D gene is possibly TRBD1 (5 bases). Germline V gene sequence: CDR1 MGHRA, CDR2 YSYEKL. The CDR3 totals 15 residues. Trimming took 0 bases from V and 6 from J, leaving 9 bases between them. The chain's CDR3 is CASSQEPGINSPLHF. DNA for the CDR3: TGCGCCAGCAGCCAAGAACCAGGGATTAATTCACCCCTCCACTTT.

The genes are TRBV6-1 and TRBJ2-3, with D tentatively TRBD1 or TRBD2 (6 bases each). This CDR3 is built from 15 residues. V dropped 7 bases and J dropped 3 bases, with 17 bases sitting between them. Germline-derived CDR1 and CDR2 are MNHNS and SASEGT. The CDR3 reads CASNGGLIRTDTQYF. The CDR3 DNA sequence: TGTGCCAGCAATGGGGGGCTAATTCGTACAGATACGCAGTATTTT.

The rearrangement links TRBV2 to TRBJ1-3; weak D call: TRBD1 (6 bases). The CDR3 has 15 amino acids. With 6 bases removed from V and 2 bases from J, the gap between germline ends came to 14 bases. The V gene's germline CDR1 is SNHLY and CDR2 FYNNEI. The DNA for the CDR3 is TGTGCCAGCAGGGGACTGGACAGAGCTGGAAACACCATATATTTT. It yields the protein CASRGLDRAGNTIYF.

The chain joins TRBV10-3 to TRBJ1-2, with 7 positions matching TRBD1. CDR1 is ENHRY, CDR2 SYGVKD, per germline. This CDR3 comprises 17 residues. V shed 10 bases, J shed 3 bases, and the junction held 20 bases outside the gene matches. The CDR3 bases are TGTGCCACCCGCCCGGGTCAGGGGGTGATTTTTGACTATGGCTACACCTTC. This translates into CATRPGQGVIFDYGYTF.

The sample holds a few counts of this clone. This chain joins TRBV28 and TRBJ1-2; D is unclear. There are 12 residues in the CDR3. Germline-derived CDR1 and CDR2 are MDHEN and SYDVKM. Trimming stripped 3 bases from V and 5 bases from J, with 7 bases between. CDR3 sequence reads: CASSFVWYGYTF. CDR3 bases: TGTGCCAGCAGTTTTGTCTGGTATGGCTACACCTTC.

This chain joins TRBV19 and TRBJ1-1, with D tentatively TRBD1 (6 bases). V was trimmed by 10 bases and J by 1 base, leaving 10 bases between them. CDR1 is LNHDA, CDR2 SQIVND, per germline (reference sequence). The CDR3 covers 12 residues. This CDR3 reads CATHRENTEAFF. CDR3 bases: TGTGCCACCCACAGGGAGAACACTGAAGCTTTCTTT.

This clone came up once. V and J are TRBV5-4 and TRBJ1-1; 10 nucleotides match TRBD1. Germline V CDR1 and CDR2: SGHNT, YYREEE (reference sequence). After removal of 2 bases from V and 7 bases from J, the junction contained 8 bases not matched to a gene. The CDR3 length is 15 residues. In nucleotides, the CDR3 is TGTGCCAGCAGCTTCGACAGGGGGCTTAGAAATGAAGCTTTCTTT. This gives the protein CASSFDRGLRNEAFF.

V and J are TRBV27 and TRBJ1-5, with D possibly TRBD1 on 5 matching bases. This CDR3 comprises 17 residues. Between the trimmed V and J ends, which lost 6 bases and 4 bases, there was a span of 22 bases. The germline gives CDR1 MNHEY, CDR2 SMNVEV (reference sequence). The CDR3 sequence is CASSPADSTGPNQPQHF. The CDR3, as DNA: TGTGCCAGCAGCCCGGCGGATAGTACGGGGCCGAATCAGCCCCAGCATTTT.

The chain is built from TRBV2 and TRBJ1-2; TRBD1 is a possible D gene (6 bases). The CDR3 runs to 13 residues. Germline V gene sequence: CDR1 SNHLY, CDR2 FYNNEI. Trimming removed 4 bases at V and 6 bases at J, with 12 bases between. This CDR3 is CASSATGKHGYTF. CDR3 in DNA: TGTGCCAGCAGTGCAACAGGGAAACATGGCTACACCTTC.

This chain joins TRBV10-3 and TRBJ1-1, with 7 bases matching TRBD1. This CDR3 contains 13 residues. After removal of 4 bases from V and 5 bases from J, the junction contained 4 bases not matched to a gene. From germline, CDR1 is ENHRY and CDR2 SYGVKD. The CDR3 protein is CAISAWDRTEAFF. The CDR3 region has the DNA TGTGCCATCAGTGCTTGGGACAGAACTGAAGCTTTCTTT.